Listed here are 27 T cell receptor beta chains from one sample, sequenced in a study of shared clonotypes between healthy human individuals. Cells designated naive CD8 were CD45RO-negative and were positively selected for CCR7, with terminally differentiated effector memory CD45RA+ cells excluded. Generated by immunoSEQ multiplex PCR, the TCRdb table keeps only in-frame clones and is missing some. This sample has about 2 million clones, with approximately 94% found just once. Sequenced sample: naive CD8+ T cells sorted from blood. The receptors were sampled from a man aged 18 to 29 in good health.

This clone was seen just once. The V call is TRBV5-1, the J call TRBJ2-2, with D uncertain. Trimming left V 1 base short and J 6 bases short, with 13 bases between. The CDR3 totals 15 residues. Germline assignment: CDR1 SGHRS and CDR2 YFSETQ. The CDR3 nucleotides read TGCGCCAGCAGCTTGTCAGTGGGCTGGGCCGGGGAGCTGTTTTTT. Translated, it gives CASSLSVGWAGELFF.

The CDR3 nucleotides read TGTGCCAGCAGCCACGGACAGGGGTTAAACACTGAAGCTTTCTTT. Translating it yields CASSHGQGLNTEAFF. V and J are TRBV7-6 and TRBJ1-1, with 9 bases aligning to TRBD1. V dropped 5 bases and J dropped 2; count of bases not matched to a gene: 6. Per germline, CDR1 SGHVS and CDR2 FNYEAQ. The CDR3 contains 15 residues.

This chain joins TRBV25-1 and TRBJ1-3; D not certain. Trimming took off 8 bases at V and 0 bases at J, with 8 bases between the two ends. Germline CDR1 MGHDK, CDR2 SYGVNS. The CDR3 covers 13 residues. CDR3: CASGLRSGNTIYF. The CDR3 DNA reads as TGTGCCAGCGGACTTCGCTCTGGAAACACCATATATTTT.

The chain combines TRBV5-6 with TRBJ1-2; D is unresolved. V was pared by 1 base and J by 8 bases, with 9 bases between. CDR1 SGHDT and CDR2 YYEEEE come from the germline V gene. The CDR3 has 12 amino acids. CDR3 nucleotides: TGTGCCAGCAGCTTGTGGGCGAGCGGCTACACCTTC. Encoded protein: CASSLWASGYTF.

The chain employs TRBV30 and TRBJ1-4; D gene uncertain. This CDR3 spans 14 amino acids. Germline loops: CDR1 GTSNPN, CDR2 SVGIG (reference sequence). Trimming took 2 bases from V and 0 from J, leaving 7 bases between them. The CDR3 is CAWSRLATNEKLFF. For the CDR3, the DNA is TGTGCCTGGAGTCGTTTGGCAACTAATGAAAAACTGTTTTTT.

CDR3 residues: CASSLRGVDLSYEQYF. DNA of the CDR3: TGCGCCAGCAGCTTGAGAGGGGTGGATCTCTCCTACGAGCAGTACTTC. The chain uses TRBV5-1 and TRBJ2-7; D is tentatively TRBD1 or TRBD2 (5 bases each). V was cut by 1 base and J by 0 bases, with 14 bases left in between. This CDR3 is 16 amino acids long. Germline V CDR1 and CDR2: SGHRS, YFSETQ.

The rearrangement uses TRBV7-3 and TRBJ1-6; D is perhaps TRBD1 (5 bases). V dropped 7 bases and J dropped 2 bases, with 15 bases sitting between them. There are 16 residues in the CDR3. Germline V gene sequence: CDR1 SGHTA, CDR2 FQGTGA. The CDR3 DNA follows: TGTGCCAGCACTACAGAGGGGTTTCCCTATAATTCACCCCTCCACTTT. This gives the protein CASTTEGFPYNSPLHF.

This clone was found once. J is TRBJ1-4 and V is TRBV28, with a weak D call TRBD1 (6 bases). V was clipped by 8 bases and J by 7 bases, with 17 bases between them. The CDR3 covers 14 residues. Germline loops: CDR1 MDHEN, CDR2 SYDVKM. In DNA form, the CDR3 reads TGTGCCAGCGGGGGCAGGGGATGGAGTGAAAAACTGTTTTTT. Translating gives CASGGRGWSEKLFF.

The chain recombines TRBV5-6 with TRBJ2-7; D tentatively reads TRBD1 or TRBD2 (5 bases each). V was pared by 0 bases and J by 2 bases, with 9 bases between. This CDR3 region has 14 residues. Germline V CDR1 and CDR2: SGHDT, YYEEEE. The CDR3 reads CASSLVGTAYEQYF. The CDR3 coding sequence is TGTGCCAGCAGCTTGGTAGGGACCGCCTACGAGCAGTACTTC.

The gene calls are TRBV30 and TRBJ2-7; 10 nucleotides line up with TRBD2. Germline V gives CDR1 GTSNPN, CDR2 SVGIG (reference sequence). The CDR3 covers 14 residues. The trim removed 5 bases at V and 0 bases at J, leaving 4 bases unmatched. The CDR3 protein is CAWSSGSLSYEQYF. The CDR3, as DNA: TGTGCCTGGTCTAGCGGGAGCCTCTCCTACGAGCAGTACTTC.

Only one count was recorded for this clone. The V and J genes are TRBV9 and TRBJ2-5; 11 bases match TRBD1. The CDR3 covers 15 residues. V dropped 4 bases and J dropped 4; count of bases not matched to a gene: 6. Germline CDR1 SGDLS, CDR2 YYNGEE. In DNA form, the CDR3 reads TGTGCCAGCAGCTTCGCCGGGACAGGGGGAGAGACCCAGTACTTC. Its translation: CASSFAGTGGETQYF.

The DNA for the CDR3 is TGTGCCTGCCCCTGGGGCAGGGGGAATTATGGCTACACCTTC. Translating it yields CACPWGRGNYGYTF. The chain is built from TRBV30 and TRBJ1-2; 7 nucleotides match TRBD1. There are 14 residues in the CDR3. V gave up 6 bases and J gave up 5 bases; unmatched junction bases: 12. CDR1 is GTSNPN and CDR2 is SVGIG in the germline V gene (reference sequence).

This sequence joins TRBV6-1 and TRBJ2-7; D unclear. V lost 6 bases and J lost 3, with 3 bases in between. CDR3 length: 10 amino acids. Germline-derived CDR1 and CDR2 are MNHNS and SASEGT. This chain's CDR3 is CASRNYEQYF. As DNA, the CDR3 is TGTGCCAGCAGGAACTACGAGCAGTACTTC.

V usage is TRBV4-1 and J usage is TRBJ2-7; no firm D call. CDR3 length: 14 residues. V lost 1 base to trimming and J lost 2 bases, with 9 bases between them. CDR1 is MGHRA and CDR2 is YSYEKL in the germline V gene. The CDR3 nucleotides read TGCGCCAGCAGCCAAGTTCCCCAAGCCTACGAGCAGTACTTC. It encodes CASSQVPQAYEQYF.

The chain recombines TRBV27 with TRBJ1-6; D might be TRBD1 (6 bases). CDR3 length: 16 amino acids. V was trimmed by 0 bases and J by 4 bases, leaving 10 bases between them. Per germline, CDR1 MNHEY and CDR2 SMNVEV (reference sequence). The CDR3 DNA follows: TGTGCCAGCAGTTTATCGCCAGGGGCGTATAATTCACCCCTCCACTTT. Its protein product is CASSLSPGAYNSPLHF.

This clone was recorded only once. CDR3 sequence reads: CASGLAVWDEQFF. In DNA, the CDR3 is TGTGCTAGCGGACTAGCGGTTTGGGATGAGCAGTTCTTC. The J gene is TRBJ2-1, the V gene TRBV12-5; 10 nucleotides match TRBD2. This CDR3 has 13 amino acids. J gave up 8 bases and V 9 bases, and 7 bases lay outside the gene matches. The germline CDR1 and CDR2 sequences are LGHNT and FRNRAP.

A single count supports this clone. This specimen includes other DNA sequences encoding the same CDR3. This chain links TRBV7-9 with TRBJ2-1, with D possibly TRBD1 on 5 matching bases. V was trimmed by 1 base and J by 8 bases, leaving 9 bases between them. CDR1 is SEHNR and CDR2 is FQNEAQ in the germline V gene (reference sequence). The CDR3 sequence is 13 residues long. The CDR3 nucleotides read TGTGCCAGCAGCTTAGTTCTCAGGGATGAGCAGTTCTTC. This encodes CASSLVLRDEQFF.

The chain combines TRBV28 with TRBJ2-1, with D tentatively TRBD1 or TRBD2 (5 bases each). CDR3 length: 13 amino acids. Per germline, CDR1 MDHEN and CDR2 SYDVKM. V was shortened by 6 bases and J by 5 bases, with 11 bases between the two germline ends. CDR3 bases: TGTGCCAGCAGGAGGGGCTTCAACAATGAGCAGTTCTTC. It translates to CASRRGFNNEQFF.

In the case of this clone: Other nucleotide sequences from this sample produce the same CDR3. The chain couples TRBV4-1 to TRBJ2-2; D perhaps matches TRBD1 (5 bases). There are 14 residues in the CDR3. Germline CDR1 reads MGHRA; CDR2 reads YSYEKL. V was shortened by 4 bases and J by 1 base, with 7 bases between the two germline ends. The CDR3 region is CASSLGQNTGELFF. The CDR3 DNA reads as TGCGCCAGCAGCCTGGGGCAGAACACCGGGGAGCTGTTTTTT.

The chain combines TRBV27 with TRBJ2-7; perhaps TRBD2 as D (6 bases). The germline V and J ends were trimmed by 3 bases and 0 bases, with 15 bases remaining between them. The CDR3 runs to 16 residues. Germline V gene sequence: CDR1 MNHEY, CDR2 SMNVEV (reference sequence). The CDR3 reads CASSFSSGETSYEQYF. In DNA, the CDR3 is TGTGCCAGCAGTTTTTCTTCGGGAGAGACCTCCTACGAGCAGTACTTC.

Turning to this clone: The same CDR3 can be traced to other DNA sequences in this sample. This sequence joins TRBV11-2 and TRBJ1-3; unclear D gene. Germline lookup yields CDR1 SGHAT and CDR2 FQNNGV. The CDR3 length is 12 residues. V was cut by 8 bases and J by 3 bases, with 8 bases left in between. CDR3 DNA: TGTGCCAGCTCGCAGTATGGAAACACCATATATTTT. It codes for CASSQYGNTIYF.

The J gene is TRBJ1-5, the V gene TRBV5-1, with D perhaps matching TRBD1 (5 bases). The CDR3 runs to 20 residues. V was pared by 0 bases and J by 5 bases, with 27 bases between. Per germline, CDR1 SGHRS and CDR2 YFSETQ. The CDR3 sequence is CASSLAVNRRSDRPDQPQHF. In nucleotides, the CDR3 is TGCGCCAGCAGCTTGGCGGTGAATAGGAGATCCGACAGACCCGATCAGCCCCAGCATTTT.

The chain has TRBV29-1 and TRBJ2-5, with 8 bases matching TRBD2. The CDR3 has 16 amino acids. Germline CDR1 and CDR2: SQVTM and ANQGSEA. V lost 2 bases to trimming and J lost 3 bases; unmatched junction nucleotides: 11. The CDR3 sequence is CSVESGGTYPEETQYF. Written as DNA, the CDR3 is TGCAGCGTTGAATCGGGAGGGACTTATCCCGAAGAGACCCAGTACTTC.

This clone has only one observation. The CDR3 is CASSPTAGSPYEQYF. CDR3 DNA sequence: TGTGCCAGCTCACCAACGGCAGGTTCCCCCTACGAGCAGTACTTC. V usage is TRBV18 and J usage is TRBJ2-7; D gene unclear. Trimming took 2 bases from V and 2 from J, leaving 13 bases between them. CDR3 length: 15 residues. Germline V CDR1 and CDR2: KGHSH, LQKENI.

This chain links TRBV27 with TRBJ1-1; D remains unclear. The germline V gene encodes CDR1 MNHEY and CDR2 SMNVEV (reference sequence). Trimming removed 7 bases at V and 1 base at J, with 13 bases between. The CDR3 is 14 amino acids. The CDR3 protein is CASTTVAGNTEAFF. The CDR3 bases are TGTGCCAGCACCACGGTGGCGGGGAACACTGAAGCTTTCTTT.

As for this clone: Distinct nucleotide sequences in the sample also encode this CDR3. V gene TRBV27 combines with J gene TRBJ2-7; possibly TRBD1 for D (5 bases). The CDR3 contains 13 residues. Between the trimmed V and J ends, which lost 2 bases and 4 bases, there was a span of 9 bases. The germline V gene has CDR1 MNHEY and CDR2 SMNVEV (reference sequence). DNA of the CDR3: TGTGCCAGCAGTTTAGTAGGGGCATACGAGCAGTACTTC. Its translation: CASSLVGAYEQYF.

CDR3 bases: TGTGCCAGCACCCCTTACGTAGGTGCAGATACGCAGTATTTT. This codes for CASTPYVGADTQYF. The chain is built from TRBV4-2 and TRBJ2-3; D gene ambiguous. CDR1 and CDR2 from the germline V gene are LGHNA and YNFKEQ. The ends were cut back, 7 bases at V and 4 bases at J, with 15 bases in the middle. The CDR3 is 14 amino acids.